This TCR beta chain was observed in a study of CD8 T cells in Susac syndrome. Notes on the study in general: Only a relatively small number of individuals were included in the TCR sequencing and HLA analysis.

In the case of this clonotype: Antigen unknown.

The RNA, 0.5 to 1 ug, was put through reverse transcription using random hexamers. Amplification of the TCR beta CDR3 was carried out by immunoSEQ multiplex PCR, which spanned a total of 54 Vbeta and 13 Jbeta segments. Each CDR3 protein is one row after TCRdb ran MiXCR on the immunoSEQ multiplex PCR reads. The table includes 120,000 or so distinct CDR3 sequences, roughly 94% detected once. Sequencing of TCR beta, carried out with a high-throughput approach, was applied to CD8+ and CD4+ T cells from the blood. FACS was used to enrich TEMRA cells, whereas the CD8+ and CD4+ T cells were obtained by negative isolation. This receptor was taken from a human donor in good health. The sequencing sample was made of CD4+ T cells from PBMCs.

CDR3 nucleotides: TGTGCCAGCAGAACCGGGACTAGTAACACCGGGGAGCTGTTTTTT. It codes for CASRTGTSNTGELFF. The chain uses TRBV28 and TRBJ2-2; TRBD2 matches 8 bases. This CDR3 is 15 amino acids long. J lost 2 bases, V lost 6 bases, and 5 bases had no gene match. CDR1 is MDHEN, CDR2 SYDVKM, per germline.